This T cell receptor beta chain appears in the sequencing data of a study of T cell repertoires in cytomegalovirus infection. Study-level information: Carrying CMV and the relevant HLA type showed in public TCR beta signatures. Study outcomes and limitations: The ex vivo response was dominated by HLA-C-restricted CMV-specific TCR beta clonotypes. Carriers of CMV and the relevant HLA type were discriminated by public TCR beta frequency.

Germline assignment: CDR1 DFQATT and CDR2 SNEGSKA (reference sequence). This CDR3 region has 14 residues. Each CDR3 protein is one row after TCRdb ran MiXCR on the reads. The sample consists of hundreds of thousands of distinct CDR3 sequences, 9.6% of them appearing once. For this clonotype: Its antigen is not known.

This TCR was sampled from a human donor in good health (CMV status not recorded). Some clones in this sample may be carry-over from other donors' samples. This chain uses TRBV20-1 with TRBJ2-1; D remains ambiguous. The specimen sequenced was PBMCs. The CDR3 DNA is TGCAGGCCCGTACCGGGCGGATACTACAATGAGCAGTTCTTC. Protein: CRPVPGGYYNEQFF.